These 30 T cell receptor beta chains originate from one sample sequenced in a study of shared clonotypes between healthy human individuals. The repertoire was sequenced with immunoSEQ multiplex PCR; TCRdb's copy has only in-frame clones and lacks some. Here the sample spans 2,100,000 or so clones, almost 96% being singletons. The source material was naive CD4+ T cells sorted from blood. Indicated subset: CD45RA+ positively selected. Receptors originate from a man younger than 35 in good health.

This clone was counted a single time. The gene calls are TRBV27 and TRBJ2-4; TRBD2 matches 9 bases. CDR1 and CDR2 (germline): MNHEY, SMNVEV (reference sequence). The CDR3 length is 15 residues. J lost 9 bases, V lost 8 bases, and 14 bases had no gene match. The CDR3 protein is CASQALSGRFGIQYF. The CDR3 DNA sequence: TGTGCCAGCCAGGCCCTTAGCGGGAGATTTGGCATTCAGTACTTC.

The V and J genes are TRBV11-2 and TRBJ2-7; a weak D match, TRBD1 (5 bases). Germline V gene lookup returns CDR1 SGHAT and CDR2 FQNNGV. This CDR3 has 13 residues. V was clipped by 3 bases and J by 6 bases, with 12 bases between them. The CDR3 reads CASSFSDIGEQYF. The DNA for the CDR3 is TGTGCCAGCAGCTTCTCGGACATCGGCGAGCAGTACTTC.

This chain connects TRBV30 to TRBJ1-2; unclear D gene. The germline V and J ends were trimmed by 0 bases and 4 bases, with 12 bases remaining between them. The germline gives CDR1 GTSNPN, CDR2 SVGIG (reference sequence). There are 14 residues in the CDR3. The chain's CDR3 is CAWSVSVATYGYTF. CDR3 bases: TGTGCCTGGAGTGTATCGGTAGCGACCTATGGCTACACCTTC.

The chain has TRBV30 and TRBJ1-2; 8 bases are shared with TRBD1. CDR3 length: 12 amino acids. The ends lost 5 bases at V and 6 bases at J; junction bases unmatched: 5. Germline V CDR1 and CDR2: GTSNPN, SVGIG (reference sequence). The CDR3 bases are TGTGCCTGGGGGGACAGGCTAAATGGCTACACCTTC. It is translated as CAWGDRLNGYTF. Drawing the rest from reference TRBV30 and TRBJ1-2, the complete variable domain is SQTIHQWPATLVQPVGSPLSLECTVEGTSNPNLYWYRQAAGRGLQLLFYSVGIGQISSEVPQNLSASRPQDRQFILSSKKLLLSDSGFYLCAWGDRLNGYTFGSGTRLTVV.

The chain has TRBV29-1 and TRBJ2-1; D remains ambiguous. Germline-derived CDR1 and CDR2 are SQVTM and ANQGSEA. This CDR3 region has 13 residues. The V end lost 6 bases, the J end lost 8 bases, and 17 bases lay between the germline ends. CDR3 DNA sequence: TGCAGCGTCTCCGAGCTCTGGGGTGATGAGCAGTTCTTC. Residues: CSVSELWGDEQFF.

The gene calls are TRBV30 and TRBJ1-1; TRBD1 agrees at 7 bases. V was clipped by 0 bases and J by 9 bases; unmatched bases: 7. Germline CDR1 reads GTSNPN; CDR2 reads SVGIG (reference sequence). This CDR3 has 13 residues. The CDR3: CAWSVGGDSKAFF. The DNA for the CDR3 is TGTGCCTGGAGTGTAGGAGGGGACAGCAAAGCTTTCTTT.

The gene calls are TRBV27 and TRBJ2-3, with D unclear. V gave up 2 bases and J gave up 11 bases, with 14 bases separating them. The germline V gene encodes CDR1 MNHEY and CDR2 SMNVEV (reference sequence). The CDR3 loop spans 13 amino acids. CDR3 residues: CASSLLAEVRQYF. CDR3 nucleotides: TGTGCCAGCAGTTTACTGGCCGAGGTTAGGCAGTATTTT.

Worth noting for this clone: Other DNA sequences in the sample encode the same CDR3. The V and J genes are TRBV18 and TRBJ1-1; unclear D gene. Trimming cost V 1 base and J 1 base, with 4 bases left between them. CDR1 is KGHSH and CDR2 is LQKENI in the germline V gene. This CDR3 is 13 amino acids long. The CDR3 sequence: CASSPRENTEAFF. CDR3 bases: TGTGCCAGCTCACCACGCGAGAACACTGAAGCTTTCTTT.

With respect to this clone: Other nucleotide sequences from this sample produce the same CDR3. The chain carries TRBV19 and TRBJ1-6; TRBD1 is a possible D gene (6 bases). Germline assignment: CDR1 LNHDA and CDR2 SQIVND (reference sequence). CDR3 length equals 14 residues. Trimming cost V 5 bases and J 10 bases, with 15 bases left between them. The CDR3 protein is CASSATGSNSPLHF. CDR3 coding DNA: TGTGCCAGTAGTGCCACAGGGAGTAACTCACCCCTCCACTTT.

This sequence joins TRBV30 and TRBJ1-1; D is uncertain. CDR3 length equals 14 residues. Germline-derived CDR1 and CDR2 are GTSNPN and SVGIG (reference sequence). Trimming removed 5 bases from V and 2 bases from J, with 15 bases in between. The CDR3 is CAWYPRVLNTEAFF. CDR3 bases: TGTGCCTGGTATCCCAGAGTACTTAACACTGAAGCTTTCTTT.

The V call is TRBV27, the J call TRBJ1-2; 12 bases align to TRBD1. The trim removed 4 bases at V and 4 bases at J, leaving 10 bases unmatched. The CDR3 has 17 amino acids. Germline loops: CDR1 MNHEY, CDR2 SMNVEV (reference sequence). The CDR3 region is CASSSYGTGGWGYGYTF. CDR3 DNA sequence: TGTGCCAGCAGTTCATACGGGACAGGGGGCTGGGGCTATGGCTACACCTTC.

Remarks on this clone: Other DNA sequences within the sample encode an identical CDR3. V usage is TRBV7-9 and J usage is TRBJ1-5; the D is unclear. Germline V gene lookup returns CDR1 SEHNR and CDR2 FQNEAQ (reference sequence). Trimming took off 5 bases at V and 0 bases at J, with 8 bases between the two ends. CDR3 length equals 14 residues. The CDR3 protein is CASSPSGSNQPQHF. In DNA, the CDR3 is TGTGCCAGCAGCCCTTCGGGTAGCAATCAGCCCCAGCATTTT.

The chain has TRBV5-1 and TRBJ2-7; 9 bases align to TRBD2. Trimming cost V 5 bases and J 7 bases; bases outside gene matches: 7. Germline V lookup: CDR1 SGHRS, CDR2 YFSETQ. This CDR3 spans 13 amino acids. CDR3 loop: CASRTERGVEQYF. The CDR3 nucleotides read TGCGCCAGCAGGACTGAGCGGGGGGTTGAGCAGTACTTC.

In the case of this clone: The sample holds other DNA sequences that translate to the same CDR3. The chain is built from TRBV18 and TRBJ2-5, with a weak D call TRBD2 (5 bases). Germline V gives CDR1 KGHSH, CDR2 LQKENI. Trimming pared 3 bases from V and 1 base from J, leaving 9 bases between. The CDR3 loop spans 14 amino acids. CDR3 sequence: CASSPPGLQETQYF. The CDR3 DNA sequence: TGTGCCAGCTCACCCCCAGGACTCCAAGAGACCCAGTACTTC.

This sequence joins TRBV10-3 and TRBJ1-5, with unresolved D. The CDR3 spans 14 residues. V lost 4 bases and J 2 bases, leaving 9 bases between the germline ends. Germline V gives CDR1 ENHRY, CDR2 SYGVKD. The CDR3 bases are TGTGCCATCAGTGTCAATCCGGGCAATCAGCCCCAGCATTTT. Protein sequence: CAISVNPGNQPQHF.

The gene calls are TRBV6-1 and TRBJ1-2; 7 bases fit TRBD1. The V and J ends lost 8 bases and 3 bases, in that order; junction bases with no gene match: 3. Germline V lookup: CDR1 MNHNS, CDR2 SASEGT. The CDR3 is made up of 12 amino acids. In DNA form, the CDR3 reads TGTGCCAGCGGAACAGGGGACTATGGCTACACCTTC. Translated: CASGTGDYGYTF.

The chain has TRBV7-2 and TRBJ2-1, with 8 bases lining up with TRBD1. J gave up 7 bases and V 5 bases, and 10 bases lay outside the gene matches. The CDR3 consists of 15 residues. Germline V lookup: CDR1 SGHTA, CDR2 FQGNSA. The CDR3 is CASSRRGRSGNEQFF. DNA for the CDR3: TGTGCCAGCAGCCGCAGGGGGCGGTCGGGTAATGAGCAGTTCTTC.

The DNA of the CDR3 is TGTGCCAGCAGTTTAAGGGCCAGGGCAGACTATGGCTACACCTTC. Its translation: CASSLRARADYGYTF. V is TRBV27 and J is TRBJ1-2; D is perhaps TRBD1 (5 bases). Trimming removed 2 bases at V and 3 bases at J, with 13 bases between. The CDR3 length is 15 residues. Per germline, CDR1 MNHEY and CDR2 SMNVEV (reference sequence).

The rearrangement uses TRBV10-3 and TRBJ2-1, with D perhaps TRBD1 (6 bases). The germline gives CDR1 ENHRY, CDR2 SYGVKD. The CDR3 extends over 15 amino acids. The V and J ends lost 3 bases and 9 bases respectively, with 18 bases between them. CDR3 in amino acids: CAISEEGQYAAEQFF. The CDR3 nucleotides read TGTGCCATCAGTGAAGAAGGACAGTACGCTGCTGAGCAGTTCTTC.

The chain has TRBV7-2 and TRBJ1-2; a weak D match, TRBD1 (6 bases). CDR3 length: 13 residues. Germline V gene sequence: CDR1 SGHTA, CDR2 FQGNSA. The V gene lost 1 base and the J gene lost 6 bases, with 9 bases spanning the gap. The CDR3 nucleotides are TGTGCCAGCAGCTTAGAACAGGGAGATGGCTACACCTTC. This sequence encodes CASSLEQGDGYTF.

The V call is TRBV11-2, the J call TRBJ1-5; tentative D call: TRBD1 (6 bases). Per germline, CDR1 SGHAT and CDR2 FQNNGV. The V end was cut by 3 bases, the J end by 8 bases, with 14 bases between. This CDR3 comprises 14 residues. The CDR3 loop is CASSFSQGMEPQHF. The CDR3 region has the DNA TGTGCCAGCAGCTTCTCGCAGGGGATGGAGCCCCAGCATTTT.

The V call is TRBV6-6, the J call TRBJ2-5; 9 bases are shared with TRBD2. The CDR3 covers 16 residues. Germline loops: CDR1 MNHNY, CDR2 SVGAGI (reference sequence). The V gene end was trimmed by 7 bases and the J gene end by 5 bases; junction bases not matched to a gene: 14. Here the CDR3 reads CASTTPWASGEETQYF. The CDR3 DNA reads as TGTGCCAGCACCACCCCCTGGGCTAGCGGGGAGGAGACCCAGTACTTC.

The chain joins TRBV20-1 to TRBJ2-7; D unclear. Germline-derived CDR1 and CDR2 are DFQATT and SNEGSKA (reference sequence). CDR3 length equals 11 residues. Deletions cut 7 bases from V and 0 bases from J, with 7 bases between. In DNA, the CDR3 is TGCAGTGGCCTCATCTCCTACGAGCAGTACTTC. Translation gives CSGLISYEQYF.

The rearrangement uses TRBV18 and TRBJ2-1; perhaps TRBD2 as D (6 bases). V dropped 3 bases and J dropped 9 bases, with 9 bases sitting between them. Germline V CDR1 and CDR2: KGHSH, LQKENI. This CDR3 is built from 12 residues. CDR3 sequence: CASSPRRGEQFF. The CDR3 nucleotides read TGTGCCAGCTCACCTAGGCGGGGTGAGCAGTTCTTC.

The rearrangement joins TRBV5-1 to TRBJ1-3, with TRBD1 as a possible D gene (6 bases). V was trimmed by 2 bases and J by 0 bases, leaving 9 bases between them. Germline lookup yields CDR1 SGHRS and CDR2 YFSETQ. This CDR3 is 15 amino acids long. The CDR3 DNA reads TGCGCCAGCAGCTTCTCACAGGGCTCTGGAAACACCATATATTTT. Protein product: CASSFSQGSGNTIYF. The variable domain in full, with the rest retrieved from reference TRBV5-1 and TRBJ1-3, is KAGVTQTPRYLIKTRGQQVTLSCSPISGHRSVSWYQQTPGQGLQFLFEYFSETQRNKGNFPGRFSGRQFSNSRSEMNVSTLELGDSALYLCASSFSQGSGNTIYFGEGSWLTVV.

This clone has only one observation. The CDR3 reads CAIRGGTTDTQYF. The CDR3 DNA reads TGTGCCATCAGAGGGGGGACGACAGATACGCAGTATTTT. The V gene is TRBV10-3, the J gene TRBJ2-3; TRBD1 or TRBD2 may be the D gene (6 bases each). CDR1 is ENHRY and CDR2 is SYGVKD in the germline V gene. The CDR3 covers 13 residues. Trimming took 6 bases from V and 3 from J, leaving 10 bases between them.

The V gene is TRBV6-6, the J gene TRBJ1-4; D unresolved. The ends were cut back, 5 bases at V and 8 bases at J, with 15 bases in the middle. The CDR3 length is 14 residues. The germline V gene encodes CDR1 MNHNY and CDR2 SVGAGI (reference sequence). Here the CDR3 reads CASSLTFGEEKLFF. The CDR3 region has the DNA TGTGCCAGCAGTCTGACATTTGGGGAGGAAAAACTGTTTTTT.

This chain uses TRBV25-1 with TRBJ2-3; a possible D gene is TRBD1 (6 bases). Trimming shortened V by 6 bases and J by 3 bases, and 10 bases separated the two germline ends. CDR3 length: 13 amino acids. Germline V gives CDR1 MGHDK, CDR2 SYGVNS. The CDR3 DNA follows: TGTGCCAGCAGGGGGGCGGGTACAGATACGCAGTATTTT. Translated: CASRGAGTDTQYF.

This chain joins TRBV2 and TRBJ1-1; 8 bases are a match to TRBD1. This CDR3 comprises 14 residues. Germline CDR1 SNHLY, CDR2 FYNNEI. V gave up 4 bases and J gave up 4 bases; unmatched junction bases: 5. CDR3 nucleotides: TGTGCCAGCAGTGTGCAGGGGGCCTTCACTGAAGCTTTCTTT. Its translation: CASSVQGAFTEAFF. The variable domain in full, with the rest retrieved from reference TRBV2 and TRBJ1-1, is EPEVTQTPSHQVTQMGQEVILRCVPISNHLYFYWYRQILGQKVEFLVSFYNNEISEKSEIFDDQFSVERPDGSNFTLKIRSTKLEDSAMYFCASSVQGAFTEAFFGQGTRLTVV.

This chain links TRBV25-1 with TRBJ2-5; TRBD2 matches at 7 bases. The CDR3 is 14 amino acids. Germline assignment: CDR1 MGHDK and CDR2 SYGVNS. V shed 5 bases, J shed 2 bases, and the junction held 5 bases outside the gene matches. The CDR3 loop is CASSFASGQETQYF. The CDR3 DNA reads TGTGCCAGCAGTTTCGCTAGCGGTCAAGAGACCCAGTACTTC.